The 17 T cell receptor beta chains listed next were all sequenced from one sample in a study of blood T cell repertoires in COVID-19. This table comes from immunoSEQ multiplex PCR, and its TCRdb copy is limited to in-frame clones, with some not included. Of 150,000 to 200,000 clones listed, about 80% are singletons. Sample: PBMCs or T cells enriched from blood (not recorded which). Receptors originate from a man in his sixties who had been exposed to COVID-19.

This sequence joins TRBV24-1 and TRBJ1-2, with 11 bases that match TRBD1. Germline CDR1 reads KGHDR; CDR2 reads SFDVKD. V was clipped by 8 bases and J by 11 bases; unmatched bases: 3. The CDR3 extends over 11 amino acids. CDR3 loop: CATKDRGQYTF. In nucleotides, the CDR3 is TGTGCCACCAAGGACAGGGGGCAATACACCTTC.

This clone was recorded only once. CDR3 nucleotide sequence: TGTGCCAGCAGCCCTCAGCGGGAAAAAGATACGCAGTATTTT. This translates into CASSPQREKDTQYF. This rearrangement joins TRBV11-2 to TRBJ2-3, with 7 bases lining up with TRBD2. CDR3 length: 14 residues. Looked up from germline, CDR1 is SGHAT and CDR2 is FQNNGV. V was pared by 5 bases and J by 5 bases, with 7 bases of the junction left unmatched.

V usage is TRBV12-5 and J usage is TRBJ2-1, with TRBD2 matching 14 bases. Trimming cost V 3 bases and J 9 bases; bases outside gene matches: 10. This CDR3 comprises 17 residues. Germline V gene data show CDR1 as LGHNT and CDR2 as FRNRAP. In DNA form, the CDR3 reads TGTGCTAGTGGTTTCCCTCGGGGACTAGCGGGAGAATTTGAGCAGTTCTTC. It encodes CASGFPRGLAGEFEQFF.

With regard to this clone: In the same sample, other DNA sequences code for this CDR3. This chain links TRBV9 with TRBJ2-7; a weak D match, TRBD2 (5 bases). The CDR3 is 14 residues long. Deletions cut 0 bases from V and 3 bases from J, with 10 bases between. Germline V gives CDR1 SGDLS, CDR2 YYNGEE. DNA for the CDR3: TGTGCCAGCAGCGTAGACCGGGGATACTACGAGCAGTACTTC. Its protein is CASSVDRGYYEQYF.

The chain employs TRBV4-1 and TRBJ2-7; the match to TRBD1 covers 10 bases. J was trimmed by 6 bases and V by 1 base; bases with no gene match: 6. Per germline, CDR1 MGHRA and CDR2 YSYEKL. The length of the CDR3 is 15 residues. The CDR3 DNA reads TGCGCCAGCAGCCAAGTAGGGACAGGGGCGCGCGAGCAGTACTTC. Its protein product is CASSQVGTGAREQYF.

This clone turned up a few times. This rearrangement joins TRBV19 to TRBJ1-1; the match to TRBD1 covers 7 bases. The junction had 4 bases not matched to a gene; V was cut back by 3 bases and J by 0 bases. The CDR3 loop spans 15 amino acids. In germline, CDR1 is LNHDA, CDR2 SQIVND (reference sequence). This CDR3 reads CASSMTGIMNTEAFF. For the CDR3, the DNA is TGTGCCAGTAGTATGACAGGGATCATGAACACTGAAGCTTTCTTT.

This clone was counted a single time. CDR3 bases: TGCGCCAGCAGCCTAACGACAGGGGGCGGTTCACCCCTCCACTTT. Residues: CASSLTTGGGSPLHF. The chain employs TRBV5-1 and TRBJ1-6; 10 bases are shared with TRBD1. The CDR3 runs to 15 residues. V trimming: 4 bases; J trimming: 9 bases; junction bases outside the gene matches: 7. From germline, CDR1 is SGHRS and CDR2 YFSETQ.

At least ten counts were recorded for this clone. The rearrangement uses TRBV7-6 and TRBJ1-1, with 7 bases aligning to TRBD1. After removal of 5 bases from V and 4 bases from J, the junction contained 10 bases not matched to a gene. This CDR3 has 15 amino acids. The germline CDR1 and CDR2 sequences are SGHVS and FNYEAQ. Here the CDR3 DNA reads TGTGCCAGCAGCCCTGTTCCAGGGGGAGGCACTGAAGCTTTCTTT. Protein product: CASSPVPGGGTEAFF.

The CDR3 here is CASRYPAVRVNGTDTQYF. In DNA form, the CDR3 reads TGTGCAAGTCGCTACCCGGCCGTCCGGGTGAATGGTACAGATACGCAGTATTTT. The chain combines TRBV12-2 with TRBJ2-3; the table's TRBD2 call for D was not verified on the DNA. TRBV12-2 corresponds to a pseudogene. CDR3 length: 18 residues.

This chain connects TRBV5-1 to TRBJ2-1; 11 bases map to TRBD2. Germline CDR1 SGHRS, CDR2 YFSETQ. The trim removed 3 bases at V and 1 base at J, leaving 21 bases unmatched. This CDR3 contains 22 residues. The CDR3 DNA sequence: TGCGCCAGCAGCTCTGACAGACCACCTAGCGGGAGGCCAGGGATATCCTACAATGAGCAGTTCTTC. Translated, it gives CASSSDRPPSGRPGISYNEQFF.

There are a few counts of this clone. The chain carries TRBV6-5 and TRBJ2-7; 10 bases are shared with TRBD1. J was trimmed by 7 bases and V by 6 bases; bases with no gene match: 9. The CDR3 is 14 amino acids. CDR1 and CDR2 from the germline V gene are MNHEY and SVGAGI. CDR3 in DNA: TGTGCCAGCAGACTGACAGGGGGCGGAGGGGAGCAGTACTTC. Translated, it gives CASRLTGGGGEQYF.

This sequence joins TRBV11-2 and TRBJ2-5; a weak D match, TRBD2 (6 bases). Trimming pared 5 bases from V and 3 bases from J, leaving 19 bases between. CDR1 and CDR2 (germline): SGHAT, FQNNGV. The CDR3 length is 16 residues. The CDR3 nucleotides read TGTGCCAGCAGCCTACGCGGGACCCGGGTGGAAGAGACCCAGTACTTC. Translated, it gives CASSLRGTRVEETQYF.

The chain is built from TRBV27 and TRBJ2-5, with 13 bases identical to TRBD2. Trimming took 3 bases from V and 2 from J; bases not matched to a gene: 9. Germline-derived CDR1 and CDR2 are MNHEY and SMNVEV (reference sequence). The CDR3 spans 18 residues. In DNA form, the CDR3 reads TGTGCCAGCAGTTTTCGGAAACCGGGACTAGCGGGACAAGAGACCCAGTACTTC. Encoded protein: CASSFRKPGLAGQETQYF.

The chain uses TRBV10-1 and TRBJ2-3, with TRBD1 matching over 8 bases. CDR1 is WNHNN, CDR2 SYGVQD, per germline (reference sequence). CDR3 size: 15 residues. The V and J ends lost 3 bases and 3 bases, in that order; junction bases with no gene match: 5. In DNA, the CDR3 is TGCGCCAGCAGTGACAACAGGGGGTTGACAGATACGCAGTATTTT. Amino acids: CASSDNRGLTDTQYF.

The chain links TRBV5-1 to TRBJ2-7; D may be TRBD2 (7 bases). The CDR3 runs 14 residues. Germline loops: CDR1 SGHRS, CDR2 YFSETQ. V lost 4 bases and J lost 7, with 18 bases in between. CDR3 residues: CASSPGGGDLEQYF. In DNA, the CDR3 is TGCGCCAGCAGCCCGGGGGGCGGGGATCTGGAGCAGTACTTC.

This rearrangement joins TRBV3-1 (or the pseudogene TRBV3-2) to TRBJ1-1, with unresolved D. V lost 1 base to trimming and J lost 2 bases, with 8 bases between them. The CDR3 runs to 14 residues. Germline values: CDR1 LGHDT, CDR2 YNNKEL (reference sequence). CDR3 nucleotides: TGTGCCAGCAGCCAAGTCAGTTCAAACACTGAAGCTTTCTTT. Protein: CASSQVSSNTEAFF.

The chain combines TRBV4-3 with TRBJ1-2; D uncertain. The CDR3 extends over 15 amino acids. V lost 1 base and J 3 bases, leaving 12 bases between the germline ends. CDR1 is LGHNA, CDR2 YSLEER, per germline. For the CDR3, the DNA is TGCGCCAGCAGCCAAGTGGGCCGATCATACTATGGCTACACCTTC. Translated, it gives CASSQVGRSYYGYTF.